Included here is one T cell receptor (beta chain) sequence, with context. This specimen comes from a study of blood T cell repertoires in COVID-19. Authors' processing steps: Amplifying reference gene primers gave estimates of nucleated cell counts. Clones were read by immunoSEQ multiplex PCR, and TCRdb kept only the in-frame ones, dropping some. The DNA was the basis for D and trimming; V, J and clone size are from that table. The table records around 130,000 clones, 80% to 90% of them present only once. The V and J ends lost 0 bases and 4 bases, in that order; junction bases with no gene match: 12. This CDR3 is built from 18 residues. The V gene's germline CDR1 is KGHSH and CDR2 LQKENI.

The chain joins TRBV18 to TRBJ1-2, with 9 bases identical to TRBD1. Sample: peripheral blood. The receptor comes from a man between 50 and 59 years old with active or convalescent COVID-19. The DNA for the CDR3 is TGTGCCAGCTCACCACCGGGGGGACAGGGCACTCTGGGCTATGGCTACACCTTC. This encodes CASSPPGGQGTLGYGYTF.